A selection of T cell receptor beta chains follows, all from one sample in a study of blood T cells in healthy people across ages. TCRdb called the 5' RACE reads again in MiXCR, with one record for every CDR3 protein. The sample holds 1.2 million to 1.5 million distinct CDR3 sequences, 40% to 50% seen once. Sequencing was done on a sample of blood. The receptor source for this set is a woman aged 18-29 years in good health. Both conserved end residues are part of each CDR3. A D gene is named only where the DNA matches it firmly. Some rows have no size entry. The others give once, few or many, or a class for an expanded clone.

V	size	D	J	DNA	CDR3
TRBV5-1	once	-	TRBJ2-7	TGCGCCAGCAGCCCACGCCTCCTGGGGGACCACGAGCAGTACTTC	CASSPRLLGDHEQYF
TRBV3-1	few	-	TRBJ1-2	TGTGCCAGCAGCCAAGATGGCAGGGAGGTTAACTATGGCTACACCTTC	CASSQDGREVNYGYTF
TRBV7-9	few	TRBD2	TRBJ2-7	TGTGCCAGCAGGGCAGGGACCGGGACTAGCAACTACGAGCAGTACTTC	CASRAGTGTSNYEQYF
TRBV20-1	-	-	TRBJ2-7	TGCAGTGCTAGTCCGGGATTAGGGCGGGGCGAGCAGTACTTC	CSASPGLGRGEQYF
TRBV4-2	few	TRBD2	TRBJ2-7	TGTGCCAGCAGCCACACATCGGGTGCTAGCGGAACCTACGAGCAGTACTTC	CASSHTSGASGTYEQYF
TRBV25-1	few	TRBD2	TRBJ2-1	TGTGCCAGCAGTGAACCCGGACTAGCGGGGCAGTTCTTC	CASSEPGLAGQFF
TRBV28	-	TRBD2	TRBJ2-7	TGTGCCAGCAGTTTGGGGGACTATAACAATGAGCAGTACTTC	CASSLGDYNNEQYF
TRBV20-1	-	-	TRBJ2-7	TGCAGTGCTAGCGCTCGGGCCGACGAGCAGTACTTC	CSASARADEQYF
TRBV4-1	-	-	TRBJ2-3	TGCGCCAGCAGCCAAGTGGTAAATCTGGATACGCAGTATTTT	CASSQVVNLDTQYF
TRBV3-1	few	-	TRBJ2-5	TGTGCCAGCAGCCAAGTCCCGGGAGAAGAGACCCAGTACTTC	CASSQVPGEETQYF
TRBV12-3/TRBV12-4	few	TRBD1	TRBJ1-1	TGTGCCACCGGACAGGGCGATTGGACTGAAGCTTTCTTT	CATGQGDWTEAFF
TRBV6-1	-	-	TRBJ2-7	TGTGCCAGCTTTAATGCCGGGGGCGGATACGAGCAGTACTTC	CASFNAGGGYEQYF
TRBV24-1	-	-	TRBJ2-3	TGTGCCACGGGCCACGGCTACACAGATACGCAGTATTTT	CATGHGYTDTQYF
TRBV25-1	-	-	TRBJ2-1	TGTGCCAGCAGTGAATATACGGGCTATGAGCAGTTCTTC	CASSEYTGYEQFF
TRBV20-1	-	TRBD1	TRBJ2-7	TGCAGTGCTAGAGAGGGGACAGGGGATTATTACGAGCAGTACTTC	CSAREGTGDYYEQYF
TRBV6-5	-	TRBD2	TRBJ2-1	TGTGCCAGCAGTTACTCTAAATCCGCGGGGGGGCTCTCCTACAATGAGCAGTTCTTC	CASSYSKSAGGLSYNEQFF
TRBV20-1	-	-	TRBJ2-3	TGCAGTGCTAGAGCCAATAACGGGCAGTATTTT	CSARANNGQYF
TRBV6-5	few	-	TRBJ1-6	TGTGCCAGCAGTTCTCCGGGACCTAAGCCCCTCCACTTT	CASSSPGPKPLHF
TRBV4-1	-	-	TRBJ2-3	TGCGTCGGCAGCCCCGGGGTAGGGGTTGGAGATACGCAGTATTTT	CVGSPGVGVGDTQYF
TRBV10-3	once	-	TRBJ1-4	TGTGCCGTCATCGAGAAGTACGCAGGGCCTAATGAAAAACTGTTTTTT	CAVIEKYAGPNEKLFF
TRBV11-2	many	-	TRBJ2-1	TGTGCCAGCAGCTTTAATCAGAACCGGGGTGACAATGAGCAGTTCTTC	CASSFNQNRGDNEQFF
TRBV6-2/TRBV6-3	-	TRBD1	TRBJ1-1	TGTGCCAGCAGTTATAGCGGACAGGCCCAAACCGAAGCTTTCTTT	CASSYSGQAQTEAFF
TRBV20-1	-	-	TRBJ1-6	TGCAGTGCTAGGCCGGGGGACTCACCCCTCCACTTT	CSARPGDSPLHF
TRBV7-9	few	TRBD2	TRBJ2-1	TGTGCCAGCAGCTTAGGACTTCAGCGTGGACTAGCCCTAGAGCAGTTCTTC	CASSLGLQRGLALEQFF